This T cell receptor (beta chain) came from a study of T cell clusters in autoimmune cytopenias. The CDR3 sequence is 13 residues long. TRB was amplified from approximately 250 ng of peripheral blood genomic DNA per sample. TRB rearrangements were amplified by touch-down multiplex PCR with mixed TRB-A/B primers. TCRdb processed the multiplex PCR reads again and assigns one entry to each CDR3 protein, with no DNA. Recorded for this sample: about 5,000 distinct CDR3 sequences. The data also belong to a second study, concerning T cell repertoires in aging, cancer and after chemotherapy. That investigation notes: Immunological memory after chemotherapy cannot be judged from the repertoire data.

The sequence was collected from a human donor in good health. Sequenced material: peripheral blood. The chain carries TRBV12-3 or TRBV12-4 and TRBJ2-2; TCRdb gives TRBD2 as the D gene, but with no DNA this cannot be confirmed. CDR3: CASRLLAAGELFF.